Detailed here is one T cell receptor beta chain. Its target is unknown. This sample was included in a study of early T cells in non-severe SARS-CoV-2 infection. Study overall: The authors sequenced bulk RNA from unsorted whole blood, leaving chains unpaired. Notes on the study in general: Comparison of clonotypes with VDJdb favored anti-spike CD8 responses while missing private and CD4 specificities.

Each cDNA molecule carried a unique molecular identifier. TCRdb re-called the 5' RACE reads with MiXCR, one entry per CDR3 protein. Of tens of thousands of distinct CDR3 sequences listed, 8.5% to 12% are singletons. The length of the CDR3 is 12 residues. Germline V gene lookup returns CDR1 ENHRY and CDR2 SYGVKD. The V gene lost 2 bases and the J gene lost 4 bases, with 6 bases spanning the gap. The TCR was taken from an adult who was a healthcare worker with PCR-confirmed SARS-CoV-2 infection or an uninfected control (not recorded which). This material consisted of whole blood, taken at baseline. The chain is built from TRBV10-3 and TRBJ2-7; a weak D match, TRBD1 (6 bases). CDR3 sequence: CAISERGYEQYF. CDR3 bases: TGTGCCATCAGTGAGAGGGGGTACGAGCAGTACTTC.